This TCR beta chain emerged from a study of cytomegalovirus exposure and HLA in healthy donors (dated by TCRdb to about 2017). Regarding the study in general: An earlier analysis of 587 of the donors reported 250 to 300 Gb of sequence data and 117 million unique TCR beta sequences from 150 million to 200 million T cells. An early release covering roughly 640 HLA-typed donors comprised approximately 300 gigabases of sequencing data and around 85 million unique TCR sequences. Of the roughly 390 genotyped donors, approximately 82% fell in the genetic ancestry cluster associated with self-reported Caucasian donors. The aim of the study was to test whether cataloging public T cell receptors could identify signatures of past pathogen exposure. The study profiled the T cell repertoires of 666 subjects by immunosequencing and related them to cytomegalovirus serostatus. Along with the approximately 620-subject first cohort, a separate validation cohort of around 110 different subjects was used. High-throughput TCR immunosequencing, statistical association of individual TCRs with disease status, and machine learning were combined to predict cytomegalovirus infection status. A later analysis re-analyzed previously published TCR beta repertoires from 650 to 800 donors and added high-resolution HLA genotyping to study TCR occurrence patterns. Rather than drawing on any new phenotypic data, the later analysis identified candidate immune exposures from TCR beta sequences and the way those sequences occurred across donors. An earlier analysis of more than 450 of the donors used high-throughput TCR beta sequencing to judge whether each TCR beta V gene segment behaved as functional or pseudogenic. Alongside the repertoire data, information on donor age, sex, ethnicity and CMV serostatus was compiled. A later genetic analysis used genome-wide SNP genotypes for 398 of the 666 donors, treating that subset as a discovery cohort. Every discovery cohort repertoire had been produced on one sequencing platform. Both class I and class II loci were covered by HLA typing, at four-digit resolution. Typing coverage varied by locus: about 620-630 donors for A, B, C, DRB1 and DQB1; approximately 560 for DQA1; around 570 for DPA1; approximately 450 for DPB1. Roughly 5 DR-DQ haplotypes were handled as single units for association and clustering because linkage in the cohort was strong. On average, about 240,000 unique TCR beta nucleotide sequences were sequenced per donor among a few hundred genotyped donors of the cohort, with 15% to 20% of those sequences being non-productive. Beyond this particular receptor, the publication reports: The study gave a list of under 200 TCR beta chains associated with cytomegalovirus. Some IMGT-functional V segments, including TRBV6-2 and TRBV6-3, could not be distinguished by the 87-base-pair reads and were therefore excluded. When HLA alleles, especially DR and DQ, strongly co-occurred, TCR associations were difficult to assign to individual alleles. Immune exposure information for the cohort was limited to CMV serostatus. Linkage disequilibrium might explain the correlated functional status among segregating V segments, but an unknown experimental factor could not be excluded. At a false discovery rate of 0.05, a later analysis linked 16,951 TCR beta sequences to specific HLA alleles. Broadly in line with IMGT annotations, most TCR beta V segments showed up in productive rearrangements about 87% or about 30% of the time in an earlier analysis of several hundred of the donors. The classifier was reported to diagnose cytomegalovirus status with high specificity and sensitivity in both the original and validation cohorts. A later analysis found that HLA-associated TCR beta chains were more clonally expanded and had lower generation probabilities than equally common non-associated chains. A further reported finding was that TCR beta sequences accurately predicted the HLA-A and HLA-B alleles for most subjects in the first cohort. An association between a missense DCLRE1C variant and V-gene and J-gene trimming of TCR beta chains was found in a later genetic analysis and replicated in an independent cohort. A later analysis reported that several top co-occurrence clusters appeared linked to parvovirus B19, influenza, CMV and Epstein-Barr virus. Because HLA typing was unavailable for some donors at each locus, only the typed subset was used in association tests. The sequencing pipeline was judged likely to have produced a cluster of highly shared sequence variants as a technical artifact. Three of the identified cytomegalovirus-associated TCR beta chains were confirmed in vitro to be specific for cytomegalovirus antigens. The presence/absence analyses assumed that sequencing depth was roughly uniform across donors, and that assumption may not be true. This cohort had only TCR beta chains sequenced, and the lack of alpha or paired-chain data limited which features could be detected. The authors suggested that the approach could potentially be generalized to other disease states and immunological phenotypes. Compared with the approximately 600-donor mean, donors in an Asian-associated ancestry cluster had fewer N-insertions in productive TCRs, according to a later genetic analysis. In a later analysis, most CMV-associated TCR beta chains were found to appear HLA-restricted, with HLA associations seemingly driven largely by CMV exposure. Some 15 rarely observed V segments, including chromosome 9 orphons, were excluded from the earlier analysis of approximately 500 of the donors because counts were too low. In a later analysis, the rate of TCR association differed among HLA loci, with DRB1 alleles having the most associated TCRs and HLA-C alleles having the fewest. Most TCR sequences were observed very rarely across donors, whereas some public TCRs were present in many individuals.

The library came from the immunoSEQ multiplex PCR assay. For the multiplex PCR, a mixture combining 60 forward primers for TCR Vbeta segments and 13 reverse primers for TCR Jbeta segments was used. The CDR3 region of rearranged TCR beta genes was amplified from genomic DNA with a multiplex PCR assay. Amplified TCR beta libraries were sequenced as 87-base-pair reads on the Illumina HiSeq System. The published analysis was carried out like this. In a later analysis, tens of millions of unique TCR beta chains were counted across the 500 to 700 repertoires, and roughly 10 million of these chains were shared by at least two donors. Raw reads were error-corrected and collapsed into unique sequences by a nearest-neighbor algorithm in which closely related sequences were merged to remove PCR and sequencing errors. Alignment of CDR3 sequences to IMGT reference sequences was used to assign V, D and J gene segments. Each retained sequence needed at least a six-nucleotide match to both a V gene segment and a J gene segment. Rearrangements were classified as productive when the CDR3 lacked stop codons and remained in frame with V and J, and all other rearrangements were classified as non-productive. CDR3 was defined according to IMGT convention as the region running from the second conserved V-encoded cysteine to the conserved J-encoded phenylalanine. In an earlier analysis of more than 550 of the donors, sequences lacking an unambiguous match to a single V gene segment were excluded. In an earlier analysis of approximately 590 of the donors, a V segment was called functional when productive rearrangements were above 56.7%, and segregating when the standard deviation between donors exceeded 5%. To diagnose cytomegalovirus status from the catalog of TCR beta chain sequences, a statistical classification framework was built. A later analysis assigned V and J genes by comparing TCR nucleotide sequences with IMGT/GENE-DB human TR gene sequences. Using the TCRdist pipeline, a later analysis assigned CDR3 sequences along with most-parsimonious VDJ recombination scenarios. In a later analysis, each TCR beta chain was defined by its CDR3 amino acid sequence together with its V-gene family, and reads lacking a unique V-gene family were excluded. A later analysis removed over 500 highly shared, low-generation-probability nucleotide sequences to deal with suspected cross-contamination and a sequencing artifact. In a later analysis, a clonal expansion index for each public chain was calculated from normalized within-repertoire ranks of inferred template counts. A later analysis computed generation probabilities with a VDJ recombination model fitted to out-of-frame rearrangements, and checked the results against IGoR. In a later analysis, TCR-TCR, TCR-HLA and TCR-CMV co-occurrence was scored with hypergeometric tests, and a repertoire-size bias correction was applied to TCR pairs. A later analysis estimated false discovery rates by permuting HLA or CMV assignments 20 times. In a later analysis, co-occurring TCRs were grouped using DBSCAN, with TCRdist sequence similarity added in when clustering inside HLA-allele-positive subsets. Repertoires with fewer than 30,000 or more than 120,000 public chains were left out of co-occurrence clustering, as were about 5 repertoires with anomalous nucleotide sharing. TCRdb mirrors the immuneACCESS table, restricted to in-frame sequences. Some clones are absent from its copies; in checked studies, under half trace to an unresolved V gene, and the reason for the others is unknown. V, J and clone size are those of that table, while D and trimming were read from the DNA. This sample is represented by roughly 200,000 clones; about 90% of them were singletons. 1% to 1.5% of the sample lies in the top ten.

The cohort comprised approximately 700 healthy bone marrow donors. At the time of sampling, every cohort member was nominally healthy, though immune exposures that went unrecorded were likely present. The donor was CMV seronegative and belonged to the group of 352 seronegative cohort members. Every donor gave a peripheral blood sample, and the peripheral blood mononuclear cells from that sample were used for TCR beta sequencing. The Qiagen DNeasy Blood Extraction Kit was used to extract genomic DNA from the blood cell samples. V and J are truncated by 0 bases and 0 bases respectively, leaving an intervening sequence of 12 bases. Based on the germline V gene, the CDR1 and CDR2 sequences are SGHRS and YFSETQ. The CDR3 sequence holds 16 residues, the cysteine and phenylalanine included. Just the 48-base CDR3 DNA is kept, in frame starting at base 1. As concerns this clone: No antigen is known for it. No clone much larger than this one lies a single base away; base qualities are absent.

The receptor chain draws on TRBV5-1 and TRBJ1-1; tentative D gene TRBD1, with 6 bases matching. Input material: PBMCs. The sequence derives from a man aged 30 to 39 in good health and CMV-seronegative. The nucleotides are TGCGCCAGCAGCTTGGACAGGGCTTTGATGAACACTGAAGCTTTCTTT. This sequence encodes CASSLDRALMNTEAFF.